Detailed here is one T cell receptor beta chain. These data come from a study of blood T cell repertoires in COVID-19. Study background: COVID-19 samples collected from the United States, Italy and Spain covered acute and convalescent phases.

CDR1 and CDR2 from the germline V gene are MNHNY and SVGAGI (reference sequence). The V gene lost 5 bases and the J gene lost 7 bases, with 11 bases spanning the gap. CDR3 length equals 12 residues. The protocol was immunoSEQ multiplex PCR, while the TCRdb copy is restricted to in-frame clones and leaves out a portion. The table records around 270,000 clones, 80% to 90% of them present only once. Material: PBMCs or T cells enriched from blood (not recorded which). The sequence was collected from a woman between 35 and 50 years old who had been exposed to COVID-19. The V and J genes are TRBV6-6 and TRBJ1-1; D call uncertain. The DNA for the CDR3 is TGTGCCAGCAGTGCCGCTAAACGTGAAGCTTTCTTT. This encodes CASSAAKREAFF.